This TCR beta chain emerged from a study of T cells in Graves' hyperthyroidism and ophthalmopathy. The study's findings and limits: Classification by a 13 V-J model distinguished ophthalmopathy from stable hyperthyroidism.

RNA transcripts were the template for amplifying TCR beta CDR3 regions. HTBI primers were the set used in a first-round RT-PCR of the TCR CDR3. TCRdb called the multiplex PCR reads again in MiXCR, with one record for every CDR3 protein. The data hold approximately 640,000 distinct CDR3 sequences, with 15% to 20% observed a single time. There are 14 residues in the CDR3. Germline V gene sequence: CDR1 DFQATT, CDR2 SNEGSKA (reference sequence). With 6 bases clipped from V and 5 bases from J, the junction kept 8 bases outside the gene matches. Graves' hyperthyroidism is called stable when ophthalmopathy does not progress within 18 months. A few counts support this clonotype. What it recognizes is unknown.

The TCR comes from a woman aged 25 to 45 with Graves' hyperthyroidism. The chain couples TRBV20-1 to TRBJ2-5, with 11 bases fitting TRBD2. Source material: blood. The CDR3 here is CSARTSGRGETQYF. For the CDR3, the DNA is TGCAGTGCACGAACTAGCGGGAGAGGGGAGACCCAGTACTTC.